This T cell receptor (beta chain) was identified during a study of T cell responses to AZD1222 COVID-19 vaccine. This CDR3 comprises 14 residues. Germline loops: CDR1 SGDLS, CDR2 YYNGEE. With V trimmed by 3 bases and J by 1 base, 3 bases remained unmatched. Study-level findings and limits: CD4 TCRs covered the whole spike, strongest at regions 160-218 and 743-854. Unmutated variant regions are reportedly targeted by nearly half of spike-specific TCRs.

The assay was immunoSEQ multiplex PCR, and TCRdb's table has in-frame clones only and misses some. The repertoire holds over 85,000 clones, with roughly 80% as singletons. With respect to this clone: Its antigen is undetermined.

The sample was peripheral blood, taken on day 0 of AZD1222 vaccination. This sequence originates from an adult in good health. This chain uses TRBV9 with TRBJ1-2; 7 bases map to TRBD1. CDR3 protein: CASSAGQNNYGYTF. The CDR3 DNA reads as TGTGCCAGCAGCGCGGGACAGAATAACTATGGCTACACCTTC.